Listed below are T cell receptor beta chains from one sample, sequenced in a study of CD8+ T cells in alopecia areata. Libraries were prepared by immunoSEQ multiplex PCR; TCRdb keeps only in-frame clonotypes and omits some of them. The repertoire includes about 180,000 clones, 40% to 65% of them detected once, and roughly 10% sits in the top ten. This specimen was CD8+ T cells sorted from blood, taken at week 24, from a patient treated with tofacitinib. The source is a human donor with alopecia areata. CDR3s include the opening cysteine and the closing phenylalanine or tryptophan. Fields, in order: J gene, V gene, clone size, D gene, CDR3 DNA, CDR3 protein. The D gene is left open where the match is weak. Expanded clones are given a class, and other clones once, few, many or no size at all.

j_call: TRBJ2-1; v_call: TRBV7-9; clone_size: NA; d_call: TRBD1; cdr3_nt: TGTGCCAGCAGCGACAGGGCGAATGAGCAGTTCTTC; cdr3_aa: CASSDRANEQFF
j_call: TRBJ2-7; v_call: TRBV29-1; clone_size: NA; d_call: TRBD2; cdr3_nt: TGCAGCGTTGAACTAGCGGGGACCTACGAGCAGTACTTC; cdr3_aa: CSVELAGTYEQYF
j_call: TRBJ2-7; v_call: TRBV7-2; clone_size: few; d_call: NA; cdr3_nt: TGTGCCAGCAGCTTAGGTGGGTCCCGGGAGCAGTACTTC; cdr3_aa: CASSLGGSREQYF
j_call: TRBJ2-5; v_call: TRBV15; clone_size: NA; d_call: NA; cdr3_nt: TGTGCCACCAGCATAAGGGGCGAAGAGACCCAGTACTTC; cdr3_aa: CATSIRGEETQYF
j_call: TRBJ1-2; v_call: TRBV19; clone_size: few; d_call: NA; cdr3_nt: TGTGCCAGTAGTCCAGACCCGCAGGGGAGGTCTGGCTACACCTTC; cdr3_aa: CASSPDPQGRSGYTF
j_call: TRBJ2-7; v_call: TRBV7-2; clone_size: NA; d_call: TRBD2; cdr3_nt: TGTGCCAGCAGCCCTACGCCCGGCCTAGCGGGGCACGAGCAGTACTTC; cdr3_aa: CASSPTPGLAGHEQYF
j_call: TRBJ1-1; v_call: TRBV9; clone_size: NA; d_call: TRBD1; cdr3_nt: TGTGCCAGCAGCGTAGAGGGGGCGAACACTGAAGCTTTCTTT; cdr3_aa: CASSVEGANTEAFF
j_call: TRBJ1-1; v_call: TRBV14; clone_size: few; d_call: NA; cdr3_nt: TGTGCCAGCAGCCAAGATCTTTTCGGACAGTTCGGCACTGAAGCTTTCTTT; cdr3_aa: CASSQDLFGQFGTEAFF
j_call: TRBJ1-1; v_call: TRBV30; clone_size: few; d_call: NA; cdr3_nt: TGTGCCTGGAGTGGCGGACAGCAGAACACTGAAGCTTTCTTT; cdr3_aa: CAWSGGQQNTEAFF
j_call: TRBJ2-5; v_call: TRBV13; clone_size: NA; d_call: NA; cdr3_nt: TGTGCCAGCAGCTTAACACCGCGGGGCCCGCGAGAGACCCAGTACTTC; cdr3_aa: CASSLTPRGPRETQYF
j_call: TRBJ1-1; v_call: TRBV9; clone_size: NA; d_call: TRBD1; cdr3_nt: TGTGCCAGCAGCGTAGCGGGACAGGGGGCTGCTGGGACTGAAGCTTTCTTT; cdr3_aa: CASSVAGQGAAGTEAFF
j_call: TRBJ1-2; v_call: TRBV10-3; clone_size: NA; d_call: NA; cdr3_nt: TGTGCCATCAGTGAGTCCCGGAACTACACCTTC; cdr3_aa: CAISESRNYTF
j_call: TRBJ2-3; v_call: TRBV29-1; clone_size: NA; d_call: TRBD1; cdr3_nt: TGCAGCGTGGACAGGGGTGACACAGATACGCAGTATTTT; cdr3_aa: CSVDRGDTDTQYF
j_call: TRBJ1-1; v_call: TRBV7-6; clone_size: NA; d_call: NA; cdr3_nt: TGTGCCAGCAGCTTAGGGGGCAGGGGAAACACTGAAGCTTTCTTT; cdr3_aa: CASSLGGRGNTEAFF
j_call: TRBJ2-7; v_call: TRBV4-3; clone_size: NA; d_call: TRBD1; cdr3_nt: TGCGCCAGCAGCCAAAGTACAGGGGGAAGGTACGAGCAGTACTTC; cdr3_aa: CASSQSTGGRYEQYF
j_call: TRBJ1-4; v_call: TRBV2; clone_size: few; d_call: NA; cdr3_nt: TGTGCCAGCAGAGGGGACGATGAAAAACTGTTTTTT; cdr3_aa: CASRGDDEKLFF
j_call: TRBJ2-5; v_call: TRBV29-1; clone_size: NA; d_call: TRBD2; cdr3_nt: TGCAGCGTCATAGCGGGGGGCCACCAAGAGACCCAGTACTTC; cdr3_aa: CSVIAGGHQETQYF
j_call: TRBJ1-6; v_call: TRBV19; clone_size: few; d_call: TRBD1; cdr3_nt: TGTGCCAGTAGTTCCGGGACAGGGTATTCACCCCTCCACTTT; cdr3_aa: CASSSGTGYSPLHF
j_call: TRBJ1-2; v_call: TRBV9; clone_size: few; d_call: NA; cdr3_nt: TGTGCCAGCAGCGAGAGTGGGGGGCATGGCTACACCTTC; cdr3_aa: CASSESGGHGYTF
j_call: TRBJ2-3; v_call: TRBV20-1; clone_size: NA; d_call: NA; cdr3_nt: TGCAGTGCTGCCGGAGGGGATACGCAGTATTTT; cdr3_aa: CSAAGGDTQYF
j_call: TRBJ2-7; v_call: TRBV2; clone_size: NA; d_call: NA; cdr3_nt: TGTGCCAGCGGTTCGGACGAGCAGTACTTC; cdr3_aa: CASGSDEQYF
j_call: TRBJ2-7; v_call: TRBV10-3; clone_size: NA; d_call: NA; cdr3_nt: TGTGCCATCATGGGGGACACGGGCTCCTACGAGCAGTACTTC; cdr3_aa: CAIMGDTGSYEQYF
j_call: TRBJ2-7; v_call: TRBV10-3; clone_size: few; d_call: NA; cdr3_nt: TGTGCCACGACTCCGGGAGACTACGAGCAGTACTTC; cdr3_aa: CATTPGDYEQYF
j_call: TRBJ2-1; v_call: TRBV5-1; clone_size: NA; d_call: TRBD2; cdr3_nt: TGCGCCAGCAGTAGCGGGGGGGCCGGGAATGAGCAGTTCTTC; cdr3_aa: CASSSGGAGNEQFF
j_call: TRBJ1-2; v_call: TRBV9; clone_size: few; d_call: NA; cdr3_nt: TGTGCCAGCAGCGTAGCGAGGGATGGCTACACCTTC; cdr3_aa: CASSVARDGYTF
j_call: TRBJ2-3; v_call: TRBV2; clone_size: NA; d_call: TRBD2; cdr3_nt: TGTGCCAGCAGCTTGGGACTAGCGAGCACAGATACGCAGTATTTT; cdr3_aa: CASSLGLASTDTQYF
j_call: TRBJ2-7; v_call: TRBV27; clone_size: NA; d_call: NA; cdr3_nt: TGTGCCAGCAGTTTAAGTTCGGCAGGGGTCTACGAGCAGTACTTC; cdr3_aa: CASSLSSAGVYEQYF
j_call: TRBJ2-3; v_call: TRBV7-7; clone_size: many; d_call: NA; cdr3_nt: TGTGCCAGCAGCCCGACTGTCCGCACAGATACGCAGTATTTT; cdr3_aa: CASSPTVRTDTQYF
j_call: TRBJ1-5; v_call: TRBV6-1; clone_size: NA; d_call: NA; cdr3_nt: TGTGCCAGCAGTGAATTCTCAGGGGAATATAGCAATCAGCCCCAGCATTTT; cdr3_aa: CASSEFSGEYSNQPQHF
j_call: TRBJ1-2; v_call: TRBV7-8; clone_size: NA; d_call: NA; cdr3_nt: TGTGCCAGCAGCCCTTTAGACAGGACTAACTATGGCTACACCTTC; cdr3_aa: CASSPLDRTNYGYTF
j_call: TRBJ2-1; v_call: TRBV27; clone_size: NA; d_call: TRBD2; cdr3_nt: TGTGCCAGCAGTCGCTTAGCGGGGGGCAGAAGCAATGAGCAGTTCTTC; cdr3_aa: CASSRLAGGRSNEQFF
j_call: TRBJ2-3; v_call: TRBV29-1; clone_size: few; d_call: NA; cdr3_nt: TGCAGCGTTCGCCAGCCCAAATCCACAGATACGCAGTATTTT; cdr3_aa: CSVRQPKSTDTQYF
j_call: TRBJ2-7; v_call: TRBV13; clone_size: NA; d_call: NA; cdr3_nt: TGTGCCAGCAGCCTTACCCTTGACTACGAGCAGTACTTC; cdr3_aa: CASSLTLDYEQYF
j_call: TRBJ1-6; v_call: TRBV4-2; clone_size: few; d_call: NA; cdr3_nt: TGTGCCAGCAGCCAAGATCTAGGGGTTAATTCACCCCTCCACTTT; cdr3_aa: CASSQDLGVNSPLHF
j_call: TRBJ2-7; v_call: TRBV10-3; clone_size: NA; d_call: NA; cdr3_nt: TGTGCCATCAGAATCTCAGAACAATACGAGCAGTACTTC; cdr3_aa: CAIRISEQYEQYF
j_call: TRBJ1-6; v_call: TRBV4-3; clone_size: NA; d_call: NA; cdr3_nt: TGCGCCAGCAGCCAAGATAAAGGGGGGGATAATTCACCCCTCCACTTT; cdr3_aa: CASSQDKGGDNSPLHF
j_call: TRBJ1-5; v_call: TRBV6-5; clone_size: NA; d_call: TRBD1; cdr3_nt: TGTGCCAGCACTTTAACAGGGGCGAGCAATCAGCCCCAGCATTTT; cdr3_aa: CASTLTGASNQPQHF
j_call: TRBJ2-7; v_call: TRBV10-3; clone_size: few; d_call: NA; cdr3_nt: TGTGCCATCAGCGATCGGGGGAGACAGTCTTCCTACGAGCAGTACTTC; cdr3_aa: CAISDRGRQSSYEQYF
j_call: TRBJ2-1; v_call: TRBV5-5; clone_size: NA; d_call: NA; cdr3_nt: TGTGCCAGCAGCCGACTAACCGGGACGCAAACCTACAATGAGCAGTTCTTC; cdr3_aa: CASSRLTGTQTYNEQFF
j_call: TRBJ1-2; v_call: TRBV11-2; clone_size: once; d_call: NA; cdr3_nt: TGTGCCAGCAGCCTCCGTCTAGACGGAGCTAACTATGGCTACACCTTC; cdr3_aa: CASSLRLDGANYGYTF
j_call: TRBJ1-1; v_call: TRBV6-5; clone_size: NA; d_call: TRBD1; cdr3_nt: TGTGCCAGCAGTTCCACGACAGGGGGGGACACTGAAGCTTTCTTT; cdr3_aa: CASSSTTGGDTEAFF
j_call: TRBJ2-1; v_call: TRBV4-3; clone_size: NA; d_call: TRBD2; cdr3_nt: TGCGCCAGCAGCCAAGATCAGCGGGGGGGCTCCTACAATGAGCAGTTCTTC; cdr3_aa: CASSQDQRGGSYNEQFF
j_call: TRBJ2-7; v_call: TRBV5-1; clone_size: NA; d_call: TRBD1; cdr3_nt: TGCGCCAGCAGCTTAGGGGGACAGGGGGCCTCCTACGAGCAGTACTTC; cdr3_aa: CASSLGGQGASYEQYF
j_call: TRBJ2-7; v_call: TRBV29-1; clone_size: NA; d_call: NA; cdr3_nt: TGCAGCGTTGAGCTGCAGGACTCCTACGAGCAGTACTTC; cdr3_aa: CSVELQDSYEQYF
j_call: TRBJ2-7; v_call: TRBV5-6; clone_size: NA; d_call: NA; cdr3_nt: TGTGCCAGCAGCTTGGAAAGGGGACGGTCCTACGAGCAGTACTTC; cdr3_aa: CASSLERGRSYEQYF
j_call: TRBJ1-1; v_call: TRBV29-1; clone_size: NA; d_call: NA; cdr3_nt: TGCAGCGTTGCAGAAGCTTTCTTT; cdr3_aa: CSVAEAFF
j_call: TRBJ2-5; v_call: TRBV7-9; clone_size: NA; d_call: NA; cdr3_nt: TGTGCCAGCAGCTTAGGAAATCGTCACAGTCAAGAGACCCAGTACTTC; cdr3_aa: CASSLGNRHSQETQYF
j_call: TRBJ2-1; v_call: TRBV4-3; clone_size: few; d_call: NA; cdr3_nt: TGCGCCAGCAGCCAAGACCCCCTACTAAAGTTCTTC; cdr3_aa: CASSQDPLLKFF
j_call: TRBJ2-6; v_call: TRBV29-1; clone_size: NA; d_call: NA; cdr3_nt: TGCAGCGTTGGGCAGGCCGAGGCCAACGTCCTGACTTTC; cdr3_aa: CSVGQAEANVLTF
j_call: TRBJ2-7; v_call: TRBV2; clone_size: NA; d_call: NA; cdr3_nt: TGTGCCAGCAGAGTTTTAACAGGGTACGAGCAGTACTTC; cdr3_aa: CASRVLTGYEQYF
j_call: TRBJ2-7; v_call: TRBV29-1; clone_size: NA; d_call: NA; cdr3_nt: TGCAGCGTTTCCATGGTGGGGGACGAGCAGTACTTC; cdr3_aa: CSVSMVGDEQYF
j_call: TRBJ2-7; v_call: TRBV30; clone_size: NA; d_call: NA; cdr3_nt: TGTGCCTGGAGTCAAGGCAGCTCCTACGAGCAGTACTTC; cdr3_aa: CAWSQGSSYEQYF
j_call: TRBJ2-7; v_call: TRBV6-1; clone_size: NA; d_call: NA; cdr3_nt: TGTGCCAGCAGGGTCTCCTACGAGCAGTACTTC; cdr3_aa: CASRVSYEQYF
j_call: TRBJ2-3; v_call: TRBV10-3; clone_size: once; d_call: NA; cdr3_nt: TGTGCCATCAGTGAGTCGCAGCGAGATACGCAGTATTTT; cdr3_aa: CAISESQRDTQYF
j_call: TRBJ1-5; v_call: TRBV30; clone_size: NA; d_call: NA; cdr3_nt: TGTGCCTGGAGTCCAGGATACAATCAGCCCCAGCATTTT; cdr3_aa: CAWSPGYNQPQHF
j_call: TRBJ2-7; v_call: TRBV30; clone_size: NA; d_call: NA; cdr3_nt: TGTGCCTGGAGCCAGAATACCTACGAGCAGTACTTC; cdr3_aa: CAWSQNTYEQYF
j_call: TRBJ2-7; v_call: TRBV9; clone_size: NA; d_call: NA; cdr3_nt: TGTGCCAGCAGCGGGGGAGTCGAGCAGTACTTC; cdr3_aa: CASSGGVEQYF
j_call: TRBJ2-5; v_call: TRBV11-2; clone_size: NA; d_call: NA; cdr3_nt: TGTGCCAGCAGCTTAGATTGGCGGAGGCAAGAGACCCAGTACTTC; cdr3_aa: CASSLDWRRQETQYF
j_call: TRBJ1-2; v_call: TRBV28; clone_size: NA; d_call: NA; cdr3_nt: TGTGCCAGCAGTCTGATCAGCCTCTATGGCTACACCTTC; cdr3_aa: CASSLISLYGYTF